This T cell receptor (beta chain) was identified during a study of blood T cell repertoires in COVID-19. Study information: Researchers got acute and convalescent COVID-19 samples from the United States, Italy and Spain. The analysed material was cDNA or gDNA that came from T cells, B-cell-depleted T cells, or PBMCs.

In the original workflow: The authors estimated nucleated cell counts from reference gene primer amplification. Here immunoSEQ multiplex PCR was the method, and the copy in TCRdb shows in-frame clones only, minus some. V and J calls and clone size are copied from that table; D and trimming were computed from the DNA. The table shows 100,000 to 130,000 clones, with approximately 88% occurring only once. This clonotype was sampled from a human donor in a cohort sampled during active COVID-19. The specimen sequenced was peripheral blood.

CDR3 in DNA: TGCGCCAGCAGCCAAGTCCGGGACAGGGAAGGTGGGGATACGCAGTATTTT. It yields the protein CASSQVRDREGGDTQYF. This sequence joins TRBV4-1 and TRBJ2-3; 9 bases are shared with TRBD1. The ends lost 1 base at V and 6 bases at J; junction bases unmatched: 11. Germline CDR1 and CDR2: MGHRA and YSYEKL. The CDR3 has 17 residues.